Listed below are T cell receptor beta chains from one sample, sequenced in a study of cytomegalovirus exposure and HLA in healthy donors. Sequencing was performed with immunoSEQ multiplex PCR; in TCRdb, only in-frame clones are kept and a portion is missing. The sample has roughly 70,000 clones; around 97% are singletons. Material for sequencing was PBMCs. The source of these receptors is a woman under 30 in good health and CMV-seropositive. The conserved cysteine and the conserved F or W are not part of the CDR3 here. The order of the fields is V gene, CDR3 length, CDR3 protein.

TRBV4-1 | 13 | ASSQDPNRDYEQY
TRBV25-1 | 15 | ASSETRGATTNEKLF
TRBV27 | 12 | VTGGVGTYNEQF
TRBV29-1 | 11 | SVGGGMNTEAF
TRBV19 | 11 | ASRSTDFYGYT
TRBV7-9 | 15 | ASSGGQLRSGANVLT
TRBV4-1 | 17 | ASSQDNRGNTSGANVLT
TRBV2 | 14 | ASSDRDRAINYGYT
TRBV14 | 11 | ASSPGLNYGYT
TRBV20-1 | 9 | RIDNSYEQY
TRBV19 | 13 | ASSIKTANTGELF
TRBV2 | 16 | ASSELRQGTGVLEGYT
TRBV9 | 13 | ASSVGGGLGQPQH
TRBV5-5 | 12 | ASSFTGISEKLF
TRBV28 | 12 | ASSWDRGGTEAF
TRBV28 | 12 | ASSFYQGSLEAF
TRBV7-9 | 13 | ASSTTGTSEETQY
TRBV27 | 10 | ASAPARETQY
TRBV4-1 | 12 | ASSQGHAVYGYT
TRBV12-5 | 13 | ASGLTPDSTGELF
TRBV28 | 15 | ASSLGRDSSRDQPQH
TRBV25-1 | 13 | ASSDLYSGANVLT
TRBV30 | 11 | ACTTMGTDTQY
TRBV19 | 11 | ASTRDLSYGYT
TRBV5-4 | 12 | ASSSDGGWDEQY
TRBV27 | 13 | ASSPSQGLNTEAF
TRBV27 | 16 | ASSLLPGTSGSLREQF
TRBV5-1 | 15 | ASSFASGRASTDTQY
TRBV5-4 | 12 | AISGGHLTYEQY
TRBV19 | 14 | ASSIDRDRGNQPQH
TRBV29-1 | 11 | SVENSPTGGYT
TRBV19 | 10 | ASSPNGNTIY
TRBV5-4 | 16 | ASSQDFVGRRANYGYT
TRBV9 | 20 | ASSVVPLTSGSFSGAAGELF
TRBV11-2 | 12 | ASSLDHGQDTQY
TRBV7-9 | 14 | ASSALTETLAYEQY
TRBV29-1 | 13 | SVDWGRTFDNEQF
TRBV5-5 | 12 | ASSLGTVSYEQY
TRBV7-3 | 15 | ASSLNIGTSGYNEQF
TRBV5-6 | 14 | ASSLVQGLGTGELF
TRBV28 | 15 | ASSPISGQDLSYEQY
TRBV11-2 | 14 | ASSLERDQGAYEQY
TRBV27 | 12 | ASSSNPDRDEQY
TRBV29-1 | 12 | SALTGASSYEQY
TRBV28 | 13 | ASSRVLGGNQPQH
TRBV7-9 | 13 | ASHRDSLSGNTIY
TRBV6-5 | 13 | ASSQDRDTSYEQY
TRBV19 | 11 | ASSYQGSYEQY
TRBV5-1 | 12 | ASSFRLPDNEQF
TRBV6-4 | 12 | ASSDSLGGNEQF
TRBV7-9 | 12 | ASSPRQGVGEQY
TRBV6-5 | 12 | ASSYSTGEQEAF
TRBV11-2 | 15 | ASSLNSVSGGGETQY
TRBV4-2 | 15 | ASSHLGSNPNTGELF
TRBV30 | 12 | AWSAGQGYSPLH
TRBV6-4 | 13 | ASSEDAGGFNEQF
TRBV5-4 | 11 | ASSEGRGYEQY
TRBV27 | 13 | ASSLASGSRETQY